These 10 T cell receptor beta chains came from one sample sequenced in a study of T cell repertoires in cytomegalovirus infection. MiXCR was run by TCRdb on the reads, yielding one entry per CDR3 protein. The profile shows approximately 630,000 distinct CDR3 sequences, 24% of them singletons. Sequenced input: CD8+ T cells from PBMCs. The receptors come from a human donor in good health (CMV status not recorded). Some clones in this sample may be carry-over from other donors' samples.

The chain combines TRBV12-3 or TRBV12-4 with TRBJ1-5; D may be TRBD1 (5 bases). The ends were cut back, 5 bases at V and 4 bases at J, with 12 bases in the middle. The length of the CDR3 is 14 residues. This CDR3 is CASSPAGQNQPQHF. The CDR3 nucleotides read TGTGCCAGCAGTCCCGCAGGGCAGAATCAGCCCCAGCATTTT.

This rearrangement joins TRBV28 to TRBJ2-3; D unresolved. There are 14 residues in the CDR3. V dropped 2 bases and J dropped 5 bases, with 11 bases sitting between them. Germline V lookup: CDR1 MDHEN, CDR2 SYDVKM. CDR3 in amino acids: CASSLAPEIDTQYF. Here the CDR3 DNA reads TGTGCCAGCAGTTTAGCACCGGAGATAGATACGCAGTATTTT. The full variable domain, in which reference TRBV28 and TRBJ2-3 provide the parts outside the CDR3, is DVKVTQSSRYLVKRTGEKVFLECVQDMDHENMFWYRQDPGLGLRLIYFSYDVKMKEKGDIPEGYSVSREKKERFSLILESASTNQTSMYLCASSLAPEIDTQYFGPGTRLTVL.

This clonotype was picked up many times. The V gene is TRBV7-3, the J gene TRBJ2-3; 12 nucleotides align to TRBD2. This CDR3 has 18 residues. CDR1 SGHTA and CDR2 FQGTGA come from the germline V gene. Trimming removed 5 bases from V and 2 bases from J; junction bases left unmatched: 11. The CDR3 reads CASSPVGLAGYSTDTQYF. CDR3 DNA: TGTGCCAGCAGCCCCGTCGGACTAGCGGGGTACTCCACAGATACGCAGTATTTT.

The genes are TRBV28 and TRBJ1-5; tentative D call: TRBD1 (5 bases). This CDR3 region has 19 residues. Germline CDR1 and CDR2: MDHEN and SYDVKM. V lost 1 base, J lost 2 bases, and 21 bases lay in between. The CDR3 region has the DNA TGTGCCAGCAGTTTATCCACAACTTGGGGCGGGTTGGGCAATCAGCCCCAGCATTTT. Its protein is CASSLSTTWGGLGNQPQHF. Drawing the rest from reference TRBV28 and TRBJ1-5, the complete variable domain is DVKVTQSSRYLVKRTGEKVFLECVQDMDHENMFWYRQDPGLGLRLIYFSYDVKMKEKGDIPEGYSVSREKKERFSLILESASTNQTSMYLCASSLSTTWGGLGNQPQHFGDGTRLSIL.

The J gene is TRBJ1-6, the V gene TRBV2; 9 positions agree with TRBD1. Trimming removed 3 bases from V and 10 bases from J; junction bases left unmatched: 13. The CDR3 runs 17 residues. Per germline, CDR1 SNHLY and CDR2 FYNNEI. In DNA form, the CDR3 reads TGTGCCAGCAGTGATGGGATGTTGGACAGGGGTGACTCACCCCTCCACTTT. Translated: CASSDGMLDRGDSPLHF.

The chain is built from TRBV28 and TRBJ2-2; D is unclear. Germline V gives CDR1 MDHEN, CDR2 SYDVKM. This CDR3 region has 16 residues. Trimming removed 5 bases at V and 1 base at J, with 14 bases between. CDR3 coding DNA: TGTGCCAGCAGTCCTCCGAACTACATGAACACCGGGGAGCTGTTTTTT. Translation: CASSPPNYMNTGELFF.

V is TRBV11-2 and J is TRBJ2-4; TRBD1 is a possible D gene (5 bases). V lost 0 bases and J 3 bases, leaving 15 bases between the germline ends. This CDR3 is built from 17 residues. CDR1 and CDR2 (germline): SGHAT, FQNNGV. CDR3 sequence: CASSLDQEDTDKNIQYF. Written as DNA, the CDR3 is TGTGCCAGCAGCTTAGATCAAGAGGACACGGACAAAAACATTCAGTACTTC.

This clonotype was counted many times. CDR3 sequence reads: CASIAGQGGNTEAFF. The CDR3, as DNA: TGTGCCAGCATTGCTGGGCAGGGCGGGAACACTGAAGCTTTCTTT. This chain uses TRBV7-9 with TRBJ1-1, with D tentatively TRBD1 (5 bases). Looked up from germline, CDR1 is SEHNR and CDR2 is FQNEAQ (reference sequence). This CDR3 comprises 15 residues. Deletions cut 7 bases from V and 1 base from J, with 16 bases between. The full variable domain, with the rest looked up from reference TRBV7-9 and TRBJ1-1, is DTGVSQNPRHKITKRGQNVTFRCDPISEHNRLYWYRQTLGQGPEFLTYFQNEAQLEKSRLLSDRFSAERPKGSFSTLEIQRTEQGDSAMYLCASIAGQGGNTEAFFGQGTRLTVV.

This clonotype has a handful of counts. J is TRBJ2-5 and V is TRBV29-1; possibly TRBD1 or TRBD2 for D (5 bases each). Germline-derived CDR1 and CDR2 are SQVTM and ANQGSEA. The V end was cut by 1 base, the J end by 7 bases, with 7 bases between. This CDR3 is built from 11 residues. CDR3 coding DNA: TGCAGCGTTGAAGGGGGGTGGACCCAGTACTTC. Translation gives CSVEGGWTQYF.

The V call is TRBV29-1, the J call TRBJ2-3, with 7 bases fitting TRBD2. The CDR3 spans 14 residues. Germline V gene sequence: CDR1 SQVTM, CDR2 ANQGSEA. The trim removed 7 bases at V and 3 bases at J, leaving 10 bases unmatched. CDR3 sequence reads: CSASRGDQTDTQYF. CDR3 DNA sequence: TGCAGCGCCTCCCGGGGGGACCAAACAGATACGCAGTATTTT.